These T cell receptor beta chains were read from a single sample in a study of blood T cell repertoires in COVID-19. Clones were read by immunoSEQ multiplex PCR, and TCRdb kept only the in-frame ones, dropping some. The sample consists of roughly 79,000 clones, 80% of them appearing once. The sequenced sample consisted of peripheral blood. The receptor source for this set is a man between 60 and 70 years old with active or convalescent COVID-19. Each CDR3 is given with its conserved first and last residue. D genes are given only for firm matches. Rows may omit the clone size; those that give it use once, few, many or a size class.

cdr3_aa cdr3_nt clone_size j_call d_call v_call cdr3_length
CASSMTGTLRGLTSGANVLTF TGTGCCAGTAGTATGACAGGGACGCTTAGAGGGCTGACCTCTGGGGCCAACGTCCTGACTTTC NA TRBJ2-6 TRBD1 TRBV19 21
CASSSSGAHYGYTF TGTGCCAGCAGCTCGTCAGGGGCTCACTATGGCTACACCTTC NA TRBJ1-2 NA TRBV7-9 14
CASSPPQGGGTDTQYF TGTGCCAGCTCACCACCGCAGGGAGGGGGAACAGATACGCAGTATTTT NA TRBJ2-3 NA TRBV18 16
CASSQGTVWDEAFF TGTGCCAGCAGCCAGGGGACAGTATGGGATGAAGCTTTCTTT NA TRBJ1-1 TRBD1 TRBV7-8 14
CASSQDMGRGQPQHF TGTGCCAGCAGCCAAGATATGGGCCGGGGGCAGCCCCAGCATTTT NA TRBJ1-5 NA TRBV4-2 15
CASSYLRVPEAFF TGTGCCAGCAGCTACCTCAGGGTCCCTGAAGCTTTCTTT NA TRBJ1-1 NA TRBV11-2 13
CASSEGRGTEAFF TGTGCCAGCTCCGAGGGAAGGGGGACTGAAGCTTTCTTT once TRBJ1-1 NA TRBV25-1 13
CAHYPDRGRYNEQFF TGCGCCCACTATCCGGACAGGGGAAGGTACAATGAGCAGTTCTTC NA TRBJ2-1 TRBD1 TRBV10-2 15
CASSEWGRGREETQYF TGCGCCAGCAGCGAGTGGGGCAGGGGGCGCGAAGAGACCCAGTACTTC NA TRBJ2-5 TRBD1 TRBV5-1 16
CASSQSATANTEAFF TGCGCCAGCAGCCAGTCCGCGACAGCGAACACTGAAGCTTTCTTT NA TRBJ1-1 NA TRBV4-1 15
CASSEAEGGGWNEQFF TGTGCCAGCAGTGAAGCGGAGGGCGGGGGTTGGAATGAGCAGTTCTTC NA TRBJ2-1 TRBD2 TRBV6-1 16
CASSLGQGTGNTIYF TGTGCCAGCAGCTTGGGACAGGGTACAGGAAACACCATATATTTT NA TRBJ1-3 TRBD1 TRBV11-3 15
CASSSGLAGDYNEQFF TGTGCCAGCAGCTCGGGACTAGCGGGGGATTACAATGAGCAGTTCTTC few TRBJ2-1 TRBD2 TRBV11-2 16
CASSQERGRGGTGELFF TGTGCCAGCAGCCAAGAGAGAGGGAGGGGTGGCACCGGGGAGCTGTTTTTT NA TRBJ2-2 TRBD2 TRBV4-2 17
CASSLEGAFLFMDPNTGELFF TGTGCCAGCAGCTTAGAGGGGGCCTTTTTGTTCATGGACCCGAACACCGGGGAGCTGTTTTTT NA TRBJ2-2 NA TRBV11-3 21
CASSTHSLRPDTQYF TGTGCCAGCAGCACACATAGCCTCCGGCCAGATACGCAGTATTTT NA TRBJ2-3 NA TRBV6-2/TRBV6-3 15
CAWSVLAGGNTIYF TGTGCCTGGAGTGTACTAGCAGGAGGAAACACCATATATTTT NA TRBJ1-3 NA TRBV30 14
CASSQDPSPGTEAFF TGTGCCAGCAGCCAAGACCCTTCCCCGGGCACTGAAGCTTTCTTT NA TRBJ1-1 NA TRBV4-2 15
CASTPESTGGMREQYF TGTGCCAGCACCCCGGAATCGACAGGGGGCATGAGGGAGCAGTACTTC NA TRBJ2-7 TRBD1 TRBV7-6 16
CASSPGQGNEKLFF TGCGCCAGCAGCCCGGGACAGGGGAATGAAAAACTGTTTTTT once TRBJ1-4 TRBD1 TRBV5-1 14
CAISGQGLAGELFF TGTGCCATCAGTGGACAGGGTCTGGCCGGGGAGCTGTTTTTT once TRBJ2-2 TRBD1 TRBV10-3 14
CASSQGWRGGFTDTQYF TGCGCCAGCAGCCAAGGCTGGAGAGGAGGTTTCACAGATACGCAGTATTTT NA TRBJ2-3 NA TRBV4-3 17